This T cell receptor beta chain comes out of a study of blood T cells in healthy people across ages. The V and J ends lost 5 bases and 0 bases, in that order; junction bases with no gene match: 6. Germline assignment: CDR1 SGHTA and CDR2 FQGNSA. CDR3 length equals 15 residues. Then a second PCR, running roughly 6 to 11 cycles, was carried out with a sample-barcoded 5' primer and a J-beta primer mix. Samples each returned at least 3 million CDR3-containing paired-end reads. Using its own MiXCR run on the 5' RACE reads, TCRdb lists one record per CDR3 protein. Of roughly 570,000 distinct CDR3 sequences in the sample, 25% to 30% were seen once. In regard to this clonotype: Its antigen is unknown.

Study results and limitations: Possibly, changes in expanded clonotypes were confounded because donor CMV status was unknown.

This chain uses TRBV7-2 with TRBJ2-7, with 8 bases fitting TRBD2. The origin of this receptor is an older woman in good health. The sample consisted of blood. CDR3 amino acids: CASSLLSGSSYEQYF. For the CDR3, the DNA is TGTGCCAGCAGCCTTCTCAGCGGGAGCTCCTACGAGCAGTACTTC. Complete variable domain (other parts from reference TRBV7-2 and TRBJ2-7): GAGVSQSPSNKVTEKGKDVELRCDPISGHTALYWYRQSLGQGLEFLIYFQGNSAPDKSGLPSDRFSAERTGGSVSTLTIQRTQQEDSAVYLCASSLLSGSSYEQYFGPGTRLTVT.